This passage covers 30 T cell receptor beta chains from one sample sequenced in a study of cytomegalovirus exposure and HLA in healthy donors. PCR used 60 Vbeta primers and 13 Jbeta primers. Measured with immunoSEQ multiplex PCR; TCRdb has only the in-frame clones, and not every one. The table includes some 100,000 clones, around three quarters detected once. Sequenced: PBMCs. The receptors shown here come from a woman between 45 and 65 years old in good health and CMV-seropositive.

The chain employs TRBV4-2 and TRBJ2-1; 8 bases fit TRBD2. J gave up 2 bases and V 1 base, and 7 bases lay outside the gene matches. This CDR3 contains 17 residues. Germline assignment: CDR1 LGHNA and CDR2 YNFKEQ. The CDR3 loop is CASSQVLSGSPYNEQFF. CDR3 DNA sequence: TGTGCCAGCAGCCAAGTGCTCAGCGGGAGCCCCTACAATGAGCAGTTCTTC.

V and J are TRBV6-6 and TRBJ1-5; D remains ambiguous. The germline gives CDR1 MNHNY, CDR2 SVGAGI (reference sequence). The CDR3 consists of 14 residues. V was shortened by 7 bases and J by 3 bases, with 13 bases between the two germline ends. In DNA form, the CDR3 reads TGTGCCAGCACTACTACGGCTGTCAATCAGCCCCAGCATTTT. It yields the protein CASTTTAVNQPQHF.

The chain combines TRBV11-2 with TRBJ2-3; a weak D match, TRBD2 (6 bases). The CDR3 loop spans 16 amino acids. Per the germline V gene, CDR1 is SGHAT and CDR2 is FQNNGV. V was pared by 1 base and J by 0 bases, with 11 bases between. As DNA, the CDR3 is TGTGCCAGCAGCTTAGCCGGGGGACTCAGCACAGATACGCAGTATTTT. This encodes CASSLAGGLSTDTQYF.

This chain uses TRBV10-3 with TRBJ2-3; 10 bases are a match to TRBD2. This CDR3 is 15 amino acids long. The ends lost 6 bases at V and 6 bases at J; junction bases unmatched: 9. From germline, CDR1 is ENHRY and CDR2 SYGVKD. CDR3 sequence: CAISRIAGGVDTQYF. CDR3 sequence (DNA): TGTGCCATCAGCCGCATAGCGGGGGGTGTTGATACGCAGTATTTT.

This chain connects TRBV28 to TRBJ1-1, with 11 bases matching TRBD1. The CDR3 has 17 amino acids. Germline V gene data show CDR1 as MDHEN and CDR2 as SYDVKM. The V gene end was trimmed by 1 base and the J gene end by 2 bases; junction bases not matched to a gene: 6. The CDR3 DNA reads TGTGCCAGCAGTTTATCTCCCGGGACAGGGGGAAACACTGAAGCTTTCTTT. Translated: CASSLSPGTGGNTEAFF.

The V and J genes are TRBV5-8 and TRBJ2-7; TRBD1 aligns across 9 bases. The CDR3 loop spans 15 amino acids. Germline CDR1 is SGHTS and CDR2 is YDEGEE. The V and J ends lost 5 bases and 7 bases, in that order; junction bases with no gene match: 13. The CDR3 DNA reads as TGTGCCAGCAGGGTGCCGGGACAGGGTACGGGAGAGCAGTACTTC. It encodes CASRVPGQGTGEQYF.

The chain is built from TRBV5-6 and TRBJ2-5, with D perhaps TRBD1 (5 bases). The DNA end is a closer match to TRBJ2-7, so the J assignment may be wrong. The CDR3 has 13 amino acids. In germline, CDR1 is SGHDT, CDR2 YYEEEE. CDR3 bases: TGTGCCAGCAGCTACCGCAGGGTTCACGAGCAGTACTTC. Encoded protein: CASSYRRVHEQYF.

This clone appeared once. CDR3 protein: CASSYEASGGMETQYF. Written as DNA, the CDR3 is TGTGCCAGCAGTTACGAGGCTAGCGGGGGGATGGAGACCCAGTACTTC. The chain couples TRBV6-5 to TRBJ2-5; 11 nucleotides match TRBD2. J was trimmed by 5 bases and V by 2 bases; bases with no gene match: 7. The V gene's germline CDR1 is MNHEY and CDR2 SVGAGI. The CDR3 runs 16 residues.

This chain uses TRBV5-1 with TRBJ1-2; 7 bases match TRBD1. Per germline, CDR1 SGHRS and CDR2 YFSETQ. The CDR3 is 14 amino acids. Trimming at V came to 0 bases and at J to 4 bases, leaving 3 bases not matched to a gene. The CDR3 here is CASSLGQGGYGYTF. The CDR3 DNA reads TGCGCCAGCAGCTTGGGTCAGGGGGGCTATGGCTACACCTTC.

Only a few counts were recorded for this clone. The rearrangement joins TRBV9 to TRBJ2-3; 8 bases agree with TRBD2. V lost 4 bases, J lost 1 base, and 8 bases stayed unmatched. The CDR3 runs 16 residues. Germline CDR1 is SGDLS and CDR2 is YYNGEE. As DNA, the CDR3 is TGTGCCAGCAGCCACGCACGAGCGGGGGGCACAGATACGCAGTATTTT. This sequence encodes CASSHARAGGTDTQYF. Full variable domain (outside the CDR3, taken from reference TRBV9 and TRBJ2-3): DSGVTQTPKHLITATGQRVTLRCSPRSGDLSVYWYQQSLDQGLQFLIQYYNGEERAKGNILERFSAQQFPDLHSELNLSSLELGDSALYFCASSHARAGGTDTQYFGPGTRLTVL.

This clone was found once. This rearrangement joins TRBV19 to TRBJ2-3; 10 nucleotides align to TRBD2. Unmatched junction bases numbered 6, after V lost 7 bases and J lost 2 bases. Germline values: CDR1 LNHDA, CDR2 SQIVND (reference sequence). The CDR3 totals 15 residues. CDR3 amino acids: CASTRTSGDTDTQYF. For the CDR3, the DNA is TGTGCCAGTACCAGGACTAGCGGTGACACAGATACGCAGTATTTT.

The V call is TRBV6-6, the J call TRBJ1-1; D ambiguous. The germline V gene has CDR1 MNHNY and CDR2 SVGAGI (reference sequence). V was pared by 5 bases and J by 3 bases, with 19 bases between. There are 16 residues in the CDR3. CDR3 in amino acids: CASSRTGIQRYTEAFF. The CDR3 region has the DNA TGTGCCAGCAGTCGGACCGGGATCCAGCGTTACACTGAAGCTTTCTTT.

This chain connects TRBV27 to TRBJ2-5; 11 nucleotides align to TRBD1. The tail of the sequence fits TRBJ2-7 better, so the J call may be wrong. Germline V gene sequence: CDR1 MNHEY, CDR2 SMNVEV (reference sequence). This CDR3 is built from 15 residues. CDR3: CASSLSGQGAGEQYF. The CDR3, as DNA: TGTGCCAGCAGTTTATCCGGACAGGGGGCAGGCGAGCAGTACTTC.

The V and J genes are TRBV6-5 and TRBJ1-1; 9 bases align to TRBD1. J gave up 4 bases and V 5 bases, and 8 bases lay outside the gene matches. CDR3 length: 15 residues. In germline, CDR1 is MNHEY, CDR2 SVGAGI. DNA for the CDR3: TGTGCCAGCAGTAGGATTGGGACAGGGATCACTGAAGCTTTCTTT. Encoded protein: CASSRIGTGITEAFF.

This clone was picked up a small number of times. The V gene is TRBV7-6, the J gene TRBJ2-7; the D is unclear. The length of the CDR3 is 12 residues. Between the trimmed V and J ends, which lost 3 bases and 4 bases, there was a span of 7 bases. CDR1 is SGHVS, CDR2 FNYEAQ, per germline. This CDR3 reads CASSFDGYEQYF. In DNA, the CDR3 is TGTGCCAGCAGCTTTGACGGGTACGAGCAGTACTTC.

This sequence joins TRBV7-9 and TRBJ2-2; D not certain. The germline V gene has CDR1 SEHNR and CDR2 FQNEAQ (reference sequence). Deletions cut 5 bases from V and 7 bases from J, with 11 bases between. CDR3 size: 13 residues. CDR3 bases: TGTGCCAGCAGCCCCCCGCCGGTCGGGGAGCTGTTTTTT. Amino acid sequence: CASSPPPVGELFF. The full variable domain, completed using reference TRBV7-9 and TRBJ2-2, is DTGVSQNPRHKITKRGQNVTFRCDPISEHNRLYWYRQTLGQGPEFLTYFQNEAQLEKSRLLSDRFSAERPKGSFSTLEIQRTEQGDSAMYLCASSPPPVGELFFGEGSRLTVL.

J is TRBJ1-6 and V is TRBV5-1; 11 bases are a match to TRBD1. The CDR3 runs to 14 residues. Germline V gene sequence: CDR1 SGHRS, CDR2 YFSETQ. J lost 10 bases, V lost 3 bases, and 3 bases had no gene match. The CDR3, as DNA: TGCGCCAGCAGCTCGGGACAGGGGGTATCACCCCTCCACTTT. It encodes CASSSGQGVSPLHF.

The V gene is TRBV15, the J gene TRBJ2-7; tentatively, D is TRBD1 (5 bases). With 1 base removed from V and 4 bases from J, the gap between germline ends came to 11 bases. The CDR3 covers 14 residues. CDR1 is LNHNV, CDR2 YYDKDF, per germline (reference sequence). The CDR3: CATSRVGVRYEQYF. DNA for the CDR3: TGTGCCACCAGCAGAGTAGGGGTAAGGTACGAGCAGTACTTC.

The gene calls are TRBV4-2 and TRBJ1-4; D remains ambiguous. Trimming stripped 0 bases from V and 6 bases from J, with 14 bases between. The length of the CDR3 is 16 residues. Per the germline V gene, CDR1 is LGHNA and CDR2 is YNFKEQ. This CDR3 is CASSQDIPRSDEKLFF. The DNA for the CDR3 is TGTGCCAGCAGCCAAGATATCCCCAGGTCAGATGAAAAACTGTTTTTT.

The CDR3 sequence is CASRGGQTHSNQPQHF. CDR3 nucleotide sequence: TGTGCCAGCAGGGGCGGACAGACACATAGCAATCAGCCCCAGCATTTT. The V gene is TRBV21-1, the J gene TRBJ1-5; TRBD1, the table's D call, lacks a check against the DNA. TRBV21-1 is given as a pseudogene. The CDR3 runs 16 residues.

The gene calls are TRBV11-2 and TRBJ2-3; D not certain. Per the germline V gene, CDR1 is SGHAT and CDR2 is FQNNGV. The V gene lost 3 bases and the J gene lost 4 bases, with 5 bases spanning the gap. The CDR3 is 12 amino acids. For the CDR3, the DNA is TGTGCCAGCAGCTTCTCTTCAGATACGCAGTATTTT. Encoded protein: CASSFSSDTQYF. The full variable domain, in which reference TRBV11-2 and TRBJ2-3 provide the parts outside the CDR3, is EAGVAQSPRYKIIEKRQSVAFWCNPISGHATLYWYQQILGQGPKLLIQFQNNGVVDDSQLPKDRFSAERLKGVDSTLKIQPAKLEDSAVYLCASSFSSDTQYFGPGTRLTVL.

This sequence joins TRBV7-9 and TRBJ2-1; 7 positions agree with TRBD1. Looked up from germline, CDR1 is SEHNR and CDR2 is FQNEAQ (reference sequence). This CDR3 contains 16 residues. After removal of 0 bases from V and 8 bases from J, the junction contained 10 bases not matched to a gene. CDR3 amino acids: CASSLARGGASDEQFF. CDR3 bases: TGTGCCAGCAGCTTAGCAAGAGGGGGCGCATCGGATGAGCAGTTCTTC.

The chain carries TRBV9 and TRBJ1-3; 10 bases match TRBD1. Trimming removed 4 bases from V and 4 bases from J; junction bases left unmatched: 11. This CDR3 is 17 amino acids long. Per the germline V gene, CDR1 is SGDLS and CDR2 is YYNGEE. CDR3 DNA: TGTGCCAGCAGCATACCAAAGACAGGGGGCGAAGGAAACACCATATATTTT. It codes for CASSIPKTGGEGNTIYF.

The rearrangement links TRBV2 to TRBJ1-6; the D gene is possibly TRBD1 (6 bases). V was trimmed by 6 bases and J by 10 bases, leaving 16 bases between them. Germline V gene lookup returns CDR1 SNHLY and CDR2 FYNNEI. The length of the CDR3 is 14 residues. CDR3 sequence reads: CASRPTGPSSPLHF. DNA for the CDR3: TGTGCCAGCAGACCCACAGGGCCTTCGTCACCCCTCCACTTT.

The CDR3 sequence is CASSIDGTGGRNEQFF. CDR3 sequence (DNA): TGTGCCAGTAGTATAGACGGGACAGGGGGCAGGAATGAGCAGTTCTTC. This chain connects TRBV19 to TRBJ2-1; 12 bases agree with TRBD1. Germline V lookup: CDR1 LNHDA, CDR2 SQIVND (reference sequence). V lost 0 bases and J lost 7; bases outside the gene matches: 4. This CDR3 spans 16 amino acids.

This clone occurred a few times. The chain is built from TRBV5-4 and TRBJ1-3, with D unclear. CDR1 and CDR2 from the germline V gene are SGHNT and YYREEE (reference sequence). The V gene lost 4 bases and the J gene lost 4 bases, with 15 bases spanning the gap. The CDR3 consists of 15 residues. Here the CDR3 DNA reads TGTGCCAGCAGCGCCGCCACGGAGGGAGGAAACACCATATATTTT. This encodes CASSAATEGGNTIYF.

J is TRBJ2-5 and V is TRBV7-6; TRBD1 agrees at 7 bases. The CDR3 runs 15 residues. Germline V CDR1 and CDR2: SGHVS, FNYEAQ. The ends lost 2 bases at V and 5 bases at J; junction bases unmatched: 8. CDR3 sequence reads: CASSLTRGLGETQYF. The CDR3 nucleotides are TGTGCCAGCAGCTTAACAAGGGGGCTGGGGGAGACCCAGTACTTC.

This clone was found a few times. This chain connects TRBV28 to TRBJ2-7; tentative D call: TRBD1 (5 bases). The CDR3 consists of 16 residues. Per germline, CDR1 MDHEN and CDR2 SYDVKM. V lost 5 bases, J lost 2 bases, and 19 bases lay in between. CDR3: CASSLPEQGDAYEQYF. In DNA form, the CDR3 reads TGTGCCAGCAGTCTTCCCGAGCAGGGTGATGCCTACGAGCAGTACTTC.

The chain has TRBV5-1 and TRBJ2-2, with D perhaps matching TRBD1 (5 bases). V was shortened by 3 bases and J by 1 base, with 10 bases between the two germline ends. This CDR3 comprises 15 residues. Germline values: CDR1 SGHRS, CDR2 YFSETQ. The CDR3 DNA is TGCGCCAGCAGCTGGGCTCAGGGGAACACCGGGGAGCTGTTTTTT. It is translated as CASSWAQGNTGELFF.

This clone was recorded only once. This chain links TRBV7-8 with TRBJ2-7; D is perhaps TRBD2 (5 bases). The V gene lost 1 base and the J gene lost 3 bases, with 10 bases spanning the gap. Germline CDR1 and CDR2: SGHVS and FQNEAQ. The CDR3 runs to 14 residues. The CDR3 protein is CASSLGVASYEQYF. The CDR3, as DNA: TGTGCCAGCAGCTTAGGGGTAGCGAGCTACGAGCAGTACTTC.